What follows are 7 T cell receptor beta chains derived from one specimen sequenced in a study of blood T cell repertoires in COVID-19. Sequencing was performed with immunoSEQ multiplex PCR; in TCRdb, only in-frame clones are kept and a portion is missing. The sample consists of more than 400,000 clones, around 90% of them appearing once. The sample consisted of PBMCs or T cells enriched from blood (not recorded which). The source of these receptors is a woman under 30 who had recovered from COVID-19.

V gene TRBV5-7 combines with J gene TRBJ1-1; TRBD1 matches at 10 bases. TRBV5-7 counts as an open reading frame of uncertain function. Trimming cost V 3 bases and J 6 bases; bases outside gene matches: 8. This CDR3 region has 15 residues. CDR3 protein: CASSSWTGGSSEAFF. The CDR3 nucleotides read TGTGCCAGCAGCTCTTGGACAGGGGGAAGCTCTGAAGCTTTCTTT.

This chain uses TRBV9 with TRBJ2-1, with 7 bases aligning to TRBD2. The germline CDR1 and CDR2 sequences are SGDLS and YYNGEE. This CDR3 region has 17 residues. Unmatched junction bases numbered 10, after V lost 1 base and J lost 3 bases. The CDR3 protein is CASSVNEEAGSYNEQFF. DNA for the CDR3: TGTGCCAGCAGCGTAAATGAGGAAGCGGGGAGCTACAATGAGCAGTTCTTC.

This chain joins TRBV2 and TRBJ1-1; 10 nucleotides align to TRBD1. This CDR3 is built from 14 residues. V trimming: 5 bases; J trimming: 5 bases; junction bases outside the gene matches: 5. Germline V gene lookup returns CDR1 SNHLY and CDR2 FYNNEI. CDR3 loop: CASSYGTGVTEAFF. The DNA of the CDR3 is TGTGCCAGCAGTTATGGGACAGGGGTTACTGAAGCTTTCTTT.

The chain links TRBV28 to TRBJ2-3, with 8 bases fitting TRBD2. This CDR3 has 15 residues. Germline trimming cut 5 bases from V and 2 bases from J; bases unmatched to any gene: 6. Looked up from germline, CDR1 is MDHEN and CDR2 is SYDVKM. CDR3 in DNA: TGTGCCAGCAGTCCTGCGGGGGGTTACACAGATACGCAGTATTTT. Its translation is CASSPAGGYTDTQYF.

The chain has TRBV7-2 and TRBJ2-7; maybe TRBD1 (7 bases). Per germline, CDR1 SGHTA and CDR2 FQGNSA. V was pared by 5 bases and J by 0 bases, with 17 bases between. The CDR3 totals 16 residues. CDR3 DNA: TGTGCCAGCAGCCCCGGAGGGGGCCTAAGCTCCTACGAGCAGTACTTC. It yields the protein CASSPGGGLSSYEQYF.

J is TRBJ1-2 and V is TRBV7-9; TRBD1 might be the D (5 bases). Germline assignment: CDR1 SEHNR and CDR2 FQNEAQ (reference sequence). The CDR3 totals 16 residues. V was shortened by 1 base and J by 2 bases, with 14 bases between the two germline ends. Here the CDR3 reads CASSLEGGTGNYGYTF. CDR3 in DNA: TGTGCCAGCAGCTTAGAGGGCGGGACGGGAAACTATGGCTACACCTTC.

The chain links TRBV9 to TRBJ2-1; D gene ambiguous. There are 11 residues in the CDR3. The germline CDR1 and CDR2 sequences are SGDLS and YYNGEE. Trimming removed 0 bases from V and 7 bases from J, with 2 bases in between. CDR3 nucleotides: TGTGCCAGCAGCGTAGCGAATGAGCAGTTCTTC. Amino acid sequence: CASSVANEQFF. Full variable domain (rest looked up from reference TRBV9 and TRBJ2-1): DSGVTQTPKHLITATGQRVTLRCSPRSGDLSVYWYQQSLDQGLQFLIQYYNGEERAKGNILERFSAQQFPDLHSELNLSSLELGDSALYFCASSVANEQFFGPGTRLTVL.